This T cell receptor beta chain derives from a study of blood T cell repertoires in COVID-19. Seattle researchers signed up patients amid active infection and tracked them longitudinally. Libraries were prepared by immunoSEQ multiplex PCR; TCRdb keeps only in-frame clonotypes and omits some of them. The profile covers 150,000 or so clones, with more than 75% appearing a single time and around 0.5% taken by the ten largest. Germline V gene data show CDR1 as SGHAT and CDR2 as FQNNGV. The CDR3 is 14 amino acids. V lost 2 bases to trimming and J lost 8 bases, with 15 bases between them. The sequence was obtained from a man aged 60-69 years with COVID-19, enrolled during active disease. The chain is built from TRBV11-2 and TRBJ1-2, with D perhaps TRBD1 (5 bases). The sample was peripheral blood. The CDR3 reads CASSLSDKAFGYTF. The CDR3 nucleotides are TGTGCCAGCAGCTTATCGGACAAGGCATTCGGCTACACCTTC.